These 6 T cell receptor beta chains originate from one sample sequenced in a study of T cell responses to AZD1222 COVID-19 vaccine. TCRdb keeps only in-frame clones here, not all; method: immunoSEQ multiplex PCR. The top ten clones hold around 1.5% of a sample with 94,000 or so clones, 80% to 90% of them seen once. The source material was peripheral blood, sampled on day 0 of AZD1222 vaccination. The origin of the receptors is an adult in good health.

For the CDR3, the DNA is TGCGCCAGCAGCCAACAGGGGGACCCACTCTACGAGCAGTACTTC. Protein: CASSQQGDPLYEQYF. This chain joins TRBV4-3 and TRBJ2-7; TRBD1 matches at 7 bases. The CDR3 loop spans 15 amino acids. The junction had 7 bases not matched to a gene; V was cut back by 2 bases and J by 3 bases. Germline CDR1 is LGHNA and CDR2 is YSLEER.

This rearrangement joins TRBV13 to TRBJ1-2, with D uncertain. Germline V gene sequence: CDR1 PRHDT, CDR2 FYEKMQ (reference sequence). The CDR3 spans 13 residues. Trimming removed 1 base from V and 3 bases from J, with 6 bases in between. DNA for the CDR3: TGTGCCAGCAGCTTAGCCGGATACTATGGCTACACCTTC. Translated: CASSLAGYYGYTF.

Only one count was recorded for this clone. This rearrangement joins TRBV12-3 or TRBV12-4 to TRBJ1-6, with 8 bases fitting TRBD1. The ends lost 5 bases at V and 12 bases at J; junction bases unmatched: 3. This CDR3 has 12 residues. CDR3 DNA: TGTGCCAGCAGTGACAGGGGAAAACCCCTCCACTTT. This codes for CASSDRGKPLHF.

The CDR3 is CASSNSGGPDTQYF. The CDR3 DNA reads TGTGCCAGCTCGAATAGCGGGGGGCCAGATACGCAGTATTTT. The chain uses TRBV3-1 (or the pseudogene TRBV3-2) and TRBJ2-3; 10 nucleotides agree with TRBD2. The junction had 6 bases not matched to a gene; V was cut back by 8 bases and J by 4 bases. The CDR3 length is 14 residues. Germline assignment: CDR1 LGHDT and CDR2 YNNKEL (reference sequence).

The rearrangement links TRBV5-1 to TRBJ1-1; 7 bases agree with TRBD1. The V gene's germline CDR1 is SGHRS and CDR2 YFSETQ. V was clipped by 2 bases and J by 5 bases; unmatched bases: 9. CDR3 length equals 15 residues. The CDR3 region is CASSLDRVEGTEAFF. CDR3 DNA sequence: TGCGCCAGCAGCTTAGACAGGGTGGAGGGTACTGAAGCTTTCTTT.

The chain recombines TRBV5-6 with TRBJ2-1; 7 bases map to TRBD2. This CDR3 comprises 16 residues. Germline values: CDR1 SGHDT, CDR2 YYEEEE. The junction had 6 bases not matched to a gene; V was cut back by 3 bases and J by 0 bases. The CDR3 coding sequence is TGTGCCAGCAGCTCTTGGACTAGGAGCTCCTACAATGAGCAGTTCTTC. Amino acid sequence: CASSSWTRSSYNEQFF. Drawing the rest from reference TRBV5-6 and TRBJ2-1, the complete variable domain is DAGVTQSPTHLIKTRGQQVTLRCSPKSGHDTVSWYQQALGQGPQFIFQYYEEEERQRGNFPDRFSGHQFPNYSSELNVNALLLGDSALYLCASSSWTRSSYNEQFFGPGTRLTVL.